This T cell receptor (beta chain) came from a study of breast tumors, draining lymph nodes, adjacent tissues. With 3 bases removed from V and 4 bases from J, the gap between germline ends came to 21 bases. The CDR3 is made up of 16 amino acids. The germline gives CDR1 DFQATT, CDR2 SNEGSKA (reference sequence). About this clonotype itself: Its antigen is not known.

The lymph nodes were axillary draining lymph nodes from breast cancer patients. TCRdb itself ran the multiplex PCR reads through MiXCR, one entry per CDR3 protein. Counted here are more than 250,000 distinct CDR3 sequences, roughly 30% occurring once; the ten biggest clones make up 1.1%. Study observations and caveats: Tumors had less TCR diversity than lymph nodes, more than nontumor tissue. Luminal-like breast cancer showed significantly higher tumor–nontumor repertoire similarity than basal-like. The lymph node origin of tumor T cells was framed as consistent with a hypothesis, not demonstrated. The data were judged consistent with most tumor T cells coming from lymph node and expanding in tumor.

The sample taken for sequencing was axillary lymph node tissue. V gene TRBV20-1 combines with J gene TRBJ1-2, with D tentatively TRBD1 (5 bases). This receptor was taken from a female donor with breast cancer. Some clones in this sample may be carry-over from other donors' samples. CDR3 nucleotide sequence: TGCAGTGCTAGTAGCCCCCGAGGGACCGGGGCCTATGGCTACACCTTC. Residues: CSASSPRGTGAYGYTF.